Presented here are 25 T cell receptor beta chains from one specimen sequenced in a study of response to subunit inactivated influenza vaccine. A single record per CDR3 protein comes from TCRdb applying MiXCR to the RT-PCR reads. The profile shows about 540,000 distinct CDR3 sequences, approximately 20% of them singletons. These data were also reused for a study on T cells expressing NK-cell markers. That source notes: The authors generated TCR beta cDNA through 5'RACE template switching with UMIs.

The sequencing used CD4+ T cells sorted from PBMCs, collected approximately 13 days after vaccination. Source of these receptors: a man aged 50 to 60 who received an inactivated influenza vaccine.

This clonotype has more than one count but fewer than ten. The chain recombines TRBV10-3 with TRBJ2-5; 7 nucleotides match TRBD2. The CDR3 has 16 amino acids. Germline V gives CDR1 ENHRY, CDR2 SYGVKD. V shed 0 bases, J shed 3 bases, and the junction held 7 bases outside the gene matches. The CDR3 DNA follows: TGTGCCATCAGTGAGTCTAGCGTGGGGGGGAAAGAGACCCAGTACTTC. As protein: CAISESSVGGKETQYF.

CDR3 amino acids: CASSLRTSDTQYF. DNA of the CDR3: TGTGCCAGCAGCCTTCGGACTAGCGATACGCAGTATTTT. This sequence joins TRBV3-1 and TRBJ2-3; 8 positions agree with TRBD2. Trimming took 4 bases from V and 6 from J; bases not matched to a gene: 3. CDR3 length: 13 residues. CDR1 is LGHDT and CDR2 is YNNKEL in the germline V gene (reference sequence).

This clonotype was counted many times. The chain uses TRBV7-2 and TRBJ2-5, with TRBD2 matching over 8 bases. This CDR3 spans 14 amino acids. Trimming took 7 bases from V and 7 from J; bases not matched to a gene: 11. Per germline, CDR1 SGHTA and CDR2 FQGNSA. DNA of the CDR3: TGTGCCAGCACCCGGGGGGGAGGGTCCGCGACCCAGTACTTC. It translates to CASTRGGGSATQYF.

This chain connects TRBV5-5 to TRBJ2-4; D unresolved. Trimming removed 0 bases at V and 11 bases at J, with 15 bases between. CDR3 length: 14 amino acids. The V gene's germline CDR1 is SGHKS and CDR2 YYEKEE (reference sequence). CDR3 amino acids: CASSLAVALGVQYF. The CDR3 nucleotides are TGTGCCAGCAGCTTGGCAGTGGCCCTTGGTGTTCAGTACTTC.

This clonotype was seen a handful of times. V is TRBV4-2 and J is TRBJ2-4, with D perhaps TRBD2 (6 bases). Trimming took off 4 bases at V and 3 bases at J, with 16 bases between the two ends. Looked up from germline, CDR1 is LGHNA and CDR2 is YNFKEQ. This CDR3 is built from 16 residues. The CDR3 nucleotides are TGTGCCAGCAGCCGCGAAGTAACAGCGGGCAAAAACATTCAGTACTTC. As protein: CASSREVTAGKNIQYF.

The genes are TRBV10-3 and TRBJ2-7; 8 bases are a match to TRBD1. CDR1 is ENHRY and CDR2 is SYGVKD in the germline V gene. The J segment lost 1 base and the V segment lost 4 bases, leaving 9 bases of the junction unmatched. CDR3 size: 16 residues. CDR3 bases: TGTGCCATCAGTGCCTCGGACAGGGACGGATCCTACGAGCAGTACTTC. It translates to CAISASDRDGSYEQYF.

This clonotype was observed a handful of times. This chain joins TRBV2 and TRBJ2-6; D remains unclear. CDR1 is SNHLY and CDR2 is FYNNEI in the germline V gene. The CDR3 extends over 14 amino acids. V lost 2 bases, J lost 2 bases, and 4 bases lay in between. The CDR3 sequence is CASSERAGANVLTF. The CDR3 bases are TGTGCCAGCAGTGAACGGGCTGGGGCCAACGTCCTGACTTTC.

The chain uses TRBV28 and TRBJ1-1, with D possibly TRBD1 on 6 matching bases. Germline V gene sequence: CDR1 MDHEN, CDR2 SYDVKM. The CDR3 has 13 amino acids. Trimming shortened V by 7 bases and J by 11 bases, and 20 bases separated the two germline ends. This CDR3 reads CASTFSGGSKAFF. The CDR3 DNA is TGTGCCAGCACCTTTAGCGGGGGCTCGAAGGCTTTCTTT. Together with reference TRBV28 and TRBJ1-1, the CDR3 gives the full variable domain: DVKVTQSSRYLVKRTGEKVFLECVQDMDHENMFWYRQDPGLGLRLIYFSYDVKMKEKGDIPEGYSVSREKKERFSLILESASTNQTSMYLCASTFSGGSKAFFGQGTRLTVV.

The chain employs TRBV12-3 or TRBV12-4 and TRBJ1-1; D perhaps matches TRBD1 (5 bases). The CDR3 spans 13 residues. Between the trimmed V and J ends, which lost 5 bases and 1 base, there was a span of 8 bases. CDR3 region: CASSNTGNTEAFF. CDR3 nucleotides: TGTGCCAGCAGTAATACAGGGAACACTGAAGCTTTCTTT.

The chain joins TRBV3-1 to TRBJ2-3, with 10 nucleotides matching TRBD2. V trimming: 0 bases; J trimming: 7 bases; junction bases outside the gene matches: 16. The CDR3 runs 19 residues. Germline V gives CDR1 LGHDT, CDR2 YNNKEL (reference sequence). For the CDR3, the DNA is TGTGCCAGCAGCCAAGAGCGCATAGCGGGGGGAGGCAACGTAAATACGCAGTATTTT. Encoded protein: CASSQERIAGGGNVNTQYF.

In this sample, this clonotype turned up a few times. This chain links TRBV11-2 with TRBJ2-4, with 9 nucleotides matching TRBD1. The CDR3 extends over 20 amino acids. Unmatched junction bases numbered 28, after V lost 8 bases and J lost 8 bases. CDR1 SGHAT and CDR2 FQNNGV come from the germline V gene. CDR3 bases: TGTGCCAGCGGACCATTAAGCTTTGAAGGGTTCTCGGGACAGGGACACATTCAGTACTTC. Translating it yields CASGPLSFEGFSGQGHIQYF.

This clonotype occurred a few times. The rearrangement joins TRBV4-2 to TRBJ2-7; maybe TRBD2 (5 bases). The length of the CDR3 is 14 residues. V gave up 5 bases and J gave up 5 bases, with 16 bases separating them. Germline loops: CDR1 LGHNA, CDR2 YNFKEQ. The CDR3 nucleotides are TGTGCCAGCAGCGTCCCTGGGAGAGTCGACGAGCAGTACTTC. Translation: CASSVPGRVDEQYF.

This clonotype was counted only a few times. The chain uses TRBV7-9 and TRBJ2-3; 8 bases map to TRBD2. V lost 5 bases and J lost 1; bases outside the gene matches: 8. Germline lookup yields CDR1 SEHNR and CDR2 FQNEAQ (reference sequence). The CDR3 runs to 16 residues. In nucleotides, the CDR3 is TGTGCCAGCAGCCCCTTCGCGGGGGGTGGCACAGATACGCAGTATTTT. Protein product: CASSPFAGGGTDTQYF.

This clonotype has just a few counts. The chain couples TRBV20-1 to TRBJ2-2; 11 nucleotides match TRBD2. CDR1 and CDR2 (germline): DFQATT, SNEGSKA (reference sequence). The V segment lost 2 bases and the J segment 1 base; nucleotides outside the gene matches: 3. This CDR3 has 16 residues. The CDR3 is CSARRTSGGNTGELFF. The CDR3 coding sequence is TGCAGTGCTAGACGTACTAGCGGGGGGAACACCGGGGAGCTGTTTTTT.

This clonotype showed up just a few times. The chain carries TRBV5-4 and TRBJ2-3; 10 bases are a match to TRBD2. Germline CDR1 and CDR2: SGHNT and YYREEE (reference sequence). V gave up 3 bases and J gave up 7 bases; unmatched junction bases: 11. The CDR3 spans 16 residues. The CDR3 loop reads CASSWGLASPVNTQYF. DNA for the CDR3: TGTGCCAGCAGCTGGGGACTAGCGTCCCCCGTGAATACGCAGTATTTT. The whole variable domain, remainder taken from reference TRBV5-4 and TRBJ2-3, is ETGVTQSPTHLIKTRGQQVTLRCSSQSGHNTVSWYQQALGQGPQFIFQYYREEENGRGNFPPRFSGLQFPNYSSELNVNALELDDSALYLCASSWGLASPVNTQYFGPGTRLTVL.

The sample holds a few counts of this clonotype. V usage is TRBV2 and J usage is TRBJ1-2; tentative D call: TRBD1 (5 bases). In germline, CDR1 is SNHLY, CDR2 FYNNEI. The CDR3 spans 15 residues. The V end lost 8 bases, the J end lost 2 bases, and 18 bases lay between the germline ends. The CDR3 sequence: CASRDGSFSNYGYTF. The CDR3 DNA sequence: TGTGCCAGCCGGGACGGAAGCTTTTCAAACTATGGCTACACCTTC. Full variable domain (missing parts from reference TRBV2 and TRBJ1-2): EPEVTQTPSHQVTQMGQEVILRCVPISNHLYFYWYRQILGQKVEFLVSFYNNEISEKSEIFDDQFSVERPDGSNFTLKIRSTKLEDSAMYFCASRDGSFSNYGYTFGSGTRLTVV.

This clonotype was seen a few times. This chain connects TRBV28 to TRBJ2-1; D unresolved. Trimming shortened V by 6 bases and J by 5 bases, and 17 bases separated the two germline ends. CDR1 and CDR2 from the germline V gene are MDHEN and SYDVKM. The CDR3 loop spans 15 amino acids. In DNA, the CDR3 is TGTGCCAGCAGGTTACGCGAAATGTTCGACAATGAGCAGTTCTTC. This translates into CASRLREMFDNEQFF.

Details on this clonotype: A read error may be the cause here, since a much bigger clone is one base away. This rearrangement joins TRBV20-1 to TRBJ2-7; D might be TRBD1 (6 bases). The V gene lost 4 bases and the J gene lost 0 bases, with 13 bases spanning the gap. The V gene's germline CDR1 is DFQATT and CDR2 SNEGSKA (reference sequence). CDR3 length: 14 amino acids. The CDR3 DNA is TGCAGTGCTACCCGACAGGACGTCTCCTACGAGCAGTACTTC. Protein product: CSATRQDVSYEQYF.

The CDR3 DNA reads TGTGCCAGCAGTTTGGGGGGACAGGACTATGGCTACACCTTC. Translated, it gives CASSLGGQDYGYTF. The rearrangement links TRBV12-3 or TRBV12-4 to TRBJ1-2; 8 nucleotides align to TRBD1. V dropped 3 bases and J dropped 3; count of bases not matched to a gene: 3. This CDR3 has 14 residues.

This clonotype was counted only a few times. The chain carries TRBV29-1 and TRBJ2-7, with TRBD2 matching over 7 bases. Trimming took 4 bases from V and 3 from J; bases not matched to a gene: 6. CDR1 and CDR2 (germline): SQVTM, ANQGSEA. The CDR3 is 13 residues long. CDR3 sequence (DNA): TGCAGCGTTGGAGGTGCTAGCGGCTACGAGCAGTACTTC. Translation gives CSVGGASGYEQYF.

This clonotype was counted only a few times. The V and J genes are TRBV6-2 or TRBV6-3 and TRBJ2-6; D is undetermined. From germline, CDR1 is MNHEY and CDR2 SVGEGT. The V end was cut by 7 bases, the J end by 0 bases, with 16 bases between. This CDR3 spans 17 amino acids. The CDR3 nucleotides are TGTGCCAGCAAGATCAGGACGGTTCCCTCTGGGGCCAACGTCCTGACTTTC. Translation gives CASKIRTVPSGANVLTF.

This clonotype has a handful of counts. This chain links TRBV4-3 with TRBJ2-1; no clear D gene. The CDR3 spans 13 residues. CDR1 is LGHNA and CDR2 is YSLEER in the germline V gene. Trimming stripped 0 bases from V and 7 bases from J, with 7 bases between. The CDR3 loop is CASSQEMGNEQFF. CDR3 nucleotides: TGCGCCAGCAGCCAAGAAATGGGAAATGAGCAGTTCTTC.

The genes are TRBV4-1 and TRBJ2-5; D call uncertain. This CDR3 has 13 residues. Germline CDR1 is MGHRA and CDR2 is YSYEKL. The ends were cut back, 3 bases at V and 5 bases at J, with 10 bases in the middle. The CDR3 region is CASSQGFLETQYF. The CDR3, as DNA: TGCGCCAGCAGCCAGGGATTCTTGGAGACCCAGTACTTC.

There are a few counts of this clonotype. This sequence joins TRBV5-1 and TRBJ2-7; possibly TRBD1 or TRBD2 for D (6 bases each). The CDR3 contains 15 residues. Trimming removed 1 base from V and 3 bases from J, with 14 bases in between. Germline values: CDR1 SGHRS, CDR2 YFSETQ. CDR3 nucleotides: TGCGCCAGCAGCTTGATGGCGGGACAAAGCTACGAGCAGTACTTC. Translating it yields CASSLMAGQSYEQYF.

The chain employs TRBV28 and TRBJ2-6, with TRBD1 identical over 8 bases. This CDR3 is built from 16 residues. Germline V gene data show CDR1 as MDHEN and CDR2 as SYDVKM. V gave up 5 bases and J gave up 3 bases; unmatched junction bases: 6. CDR3 sequence (DNA): TGTGCCAGCAGTCATCAGGGGGCTGGTGGGGCCAACGTCCTGACTTTC. Translated, it gives CASSHQGAGGANVLTF.